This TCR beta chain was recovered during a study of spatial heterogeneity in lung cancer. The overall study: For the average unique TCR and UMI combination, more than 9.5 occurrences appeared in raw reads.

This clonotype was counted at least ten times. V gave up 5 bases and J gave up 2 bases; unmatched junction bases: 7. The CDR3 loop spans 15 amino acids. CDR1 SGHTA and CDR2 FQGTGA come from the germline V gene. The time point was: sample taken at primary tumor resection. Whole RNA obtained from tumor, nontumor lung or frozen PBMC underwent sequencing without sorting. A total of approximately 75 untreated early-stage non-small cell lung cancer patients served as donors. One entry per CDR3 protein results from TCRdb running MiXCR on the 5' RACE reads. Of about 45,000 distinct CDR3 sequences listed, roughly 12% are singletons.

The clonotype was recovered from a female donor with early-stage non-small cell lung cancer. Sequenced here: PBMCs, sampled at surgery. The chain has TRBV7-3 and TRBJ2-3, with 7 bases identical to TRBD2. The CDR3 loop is CASSRNRGVTDTQYF. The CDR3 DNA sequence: TGTGCCAGCAGCCGTAACCGGGGGGTCACAGATACGCAGTATTTT.